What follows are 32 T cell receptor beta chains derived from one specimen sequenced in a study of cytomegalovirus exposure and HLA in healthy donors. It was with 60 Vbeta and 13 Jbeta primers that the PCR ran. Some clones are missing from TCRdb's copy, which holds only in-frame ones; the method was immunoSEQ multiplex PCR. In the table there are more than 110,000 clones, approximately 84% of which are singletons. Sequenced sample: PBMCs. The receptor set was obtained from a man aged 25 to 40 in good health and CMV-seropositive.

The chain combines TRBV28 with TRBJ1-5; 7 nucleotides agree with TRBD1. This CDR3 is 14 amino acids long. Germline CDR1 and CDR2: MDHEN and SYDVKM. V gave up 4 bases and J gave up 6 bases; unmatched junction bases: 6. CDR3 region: CASSYHRGGQPQHF. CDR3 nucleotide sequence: TGTGCCAGCAGTTACCACAGGGGCGGTCAGCCCCAGCATTTT.

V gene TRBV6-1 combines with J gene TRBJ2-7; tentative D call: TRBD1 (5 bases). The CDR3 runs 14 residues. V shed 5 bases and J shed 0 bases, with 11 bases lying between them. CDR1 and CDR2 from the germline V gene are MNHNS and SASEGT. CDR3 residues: CASSSSRDSYEQYF. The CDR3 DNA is TGTGCCAGCAGTAGCTCCAGGGACTCCTACGAGCAGTACTTC.

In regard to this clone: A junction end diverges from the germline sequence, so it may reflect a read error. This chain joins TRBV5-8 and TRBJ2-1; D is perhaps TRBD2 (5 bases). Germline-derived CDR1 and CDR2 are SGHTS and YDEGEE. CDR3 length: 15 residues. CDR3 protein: CASSLTSSSCNEQFF. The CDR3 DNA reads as TGTGCCAGCAGCTTGACCTCTAGCTCCTGCAATGAGCAGTTCTTC.

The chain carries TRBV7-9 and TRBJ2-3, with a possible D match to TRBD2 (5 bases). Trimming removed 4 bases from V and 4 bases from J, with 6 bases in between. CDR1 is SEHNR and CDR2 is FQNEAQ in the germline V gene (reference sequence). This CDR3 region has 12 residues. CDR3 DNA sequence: TGTGCCAGCAGCTCGGGATCAGATACGCAGTATTTT. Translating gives CASSSGSDTQYF. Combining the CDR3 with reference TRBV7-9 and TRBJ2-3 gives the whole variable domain DTGVSQNPRHKITKRGQNVTFRCDPISEHNRLYWYRQTLGQGPEFLTYFQNEAQLEKSRLLSDRFSAERPKGSFSTLEIQRTEQGDSAMYLCASSSGSDTQYFGPGTRLTVL.

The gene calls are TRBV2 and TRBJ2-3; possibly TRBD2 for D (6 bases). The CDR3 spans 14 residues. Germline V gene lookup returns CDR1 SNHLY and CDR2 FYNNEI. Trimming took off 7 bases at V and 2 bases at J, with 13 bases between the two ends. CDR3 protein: CASNPREFTDTQYF. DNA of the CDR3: TGTGCCAGCAATCCCCGGGAGTTCACAGATACGCAGTATTTT. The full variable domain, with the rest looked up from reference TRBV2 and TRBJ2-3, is EPEVTQTPSHQVTQMGQEVILRCVPISNHLYFYWYRQILGQKVEFLVSFYNNEISEKSEIFDDQFSVERPDGSNFTLKIRSTKLEDSAMYFCASNPREFTDTQYFGPGTRLTVL.

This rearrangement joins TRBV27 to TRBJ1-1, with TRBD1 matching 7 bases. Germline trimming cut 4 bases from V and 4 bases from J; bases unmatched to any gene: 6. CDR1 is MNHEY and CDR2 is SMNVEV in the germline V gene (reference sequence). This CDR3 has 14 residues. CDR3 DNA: TGTGCCAGCAGTTCACAGGGGTCGGGCACTGAAGCTTTCTTT. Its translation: CASSSQGSGTEAFF.

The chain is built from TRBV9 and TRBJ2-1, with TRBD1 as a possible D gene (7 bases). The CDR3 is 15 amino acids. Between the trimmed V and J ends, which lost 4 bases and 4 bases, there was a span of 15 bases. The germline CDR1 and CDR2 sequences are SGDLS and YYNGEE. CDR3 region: CASSLTGDLYNEQFF. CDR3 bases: TGTGCCAGCAGCCTCACAGGGGACTTATACAATGAGCAGTTCTTC.

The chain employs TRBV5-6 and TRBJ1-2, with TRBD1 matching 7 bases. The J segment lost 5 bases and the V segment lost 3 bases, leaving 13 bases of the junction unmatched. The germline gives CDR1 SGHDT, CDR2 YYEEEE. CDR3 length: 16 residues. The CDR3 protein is CASSSPTGWARYGYTF. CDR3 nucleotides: TGTGCCAGCAGCTCCCCGACAGGGTGGGCTAGGTATGGCTACACCTTC.

The CDR3 DNA sequence: TGCGCCAGCAGCAGGGTAGCTGAAGCTTTCTTT. Translation: CASSRVAEAFF. The J gene is TRBJ1-1, the V gene TRBV23-1; a weak D match, TRBD1 (5 bases). TRBV23-1 falls under the ORF class, with uncertain function. V lost 6 bases, J lost 6 bases, and 8 bases lay in between. CDR3 size: 11 residues.

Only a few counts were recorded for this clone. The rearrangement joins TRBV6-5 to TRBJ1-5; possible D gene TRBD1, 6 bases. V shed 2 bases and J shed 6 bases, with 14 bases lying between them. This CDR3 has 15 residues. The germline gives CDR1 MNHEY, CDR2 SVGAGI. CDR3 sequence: CASSYGVGRGQPQHF. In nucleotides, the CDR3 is TGTGCCAGCAGTTACGGTGTGGGCAGGGGTCAGCCCCAGCATTTT.

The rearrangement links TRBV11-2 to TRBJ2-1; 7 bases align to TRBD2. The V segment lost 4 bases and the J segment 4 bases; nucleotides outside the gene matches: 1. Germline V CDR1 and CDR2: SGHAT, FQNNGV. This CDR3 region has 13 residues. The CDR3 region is CASSYSGYNEQFF. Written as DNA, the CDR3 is TGTGCCAGCAGCTATAGCGGGTACAATGAGCAGTTCTTC.

The CDR3 nucleotides are TGTGCCAGCAGCGGAGGGGGAGGGTGGGACTACCAAGAGACCCAGTACTTC. Encoded protein: CASSGGGGWDYQETQYF. V gene TRBV9 combines with J gene TRBJ2-5, with D possibly being TRBD2 (7 bases). V was shortened by 3 bases and J by 0 bases, with 18 bases between the two germline ends. Germline loops: CDR1 SGDLS, CDR2 YYNGEE. The CDR3 runs 17 residues.

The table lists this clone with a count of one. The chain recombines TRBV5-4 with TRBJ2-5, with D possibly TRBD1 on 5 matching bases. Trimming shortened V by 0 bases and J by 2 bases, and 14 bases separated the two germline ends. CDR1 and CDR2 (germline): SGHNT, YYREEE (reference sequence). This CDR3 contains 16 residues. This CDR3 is CASSLASGWGQETQYF. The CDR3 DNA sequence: TGTGCCAGCAGCTTGGCGTCAGGGTGGGGACAAGAGACCCAGTACTTC.

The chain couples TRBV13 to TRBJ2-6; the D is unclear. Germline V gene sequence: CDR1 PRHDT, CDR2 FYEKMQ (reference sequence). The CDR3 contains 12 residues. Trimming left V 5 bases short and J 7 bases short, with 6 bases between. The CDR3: CASSVGANVLTF. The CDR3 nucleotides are TGTGCCAGCAGCGTGGGCGCCAACGTCCTGACTTTC.

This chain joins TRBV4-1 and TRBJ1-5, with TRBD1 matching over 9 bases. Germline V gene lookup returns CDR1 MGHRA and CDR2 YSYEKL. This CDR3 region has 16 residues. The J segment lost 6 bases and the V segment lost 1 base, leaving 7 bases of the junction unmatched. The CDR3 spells CASSQAGHRGLQPQHF. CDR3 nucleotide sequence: TGCGCCAGCAGCCAAGCAGGCCACAGGGGGCTTCAGCCCCAGCATTTT.

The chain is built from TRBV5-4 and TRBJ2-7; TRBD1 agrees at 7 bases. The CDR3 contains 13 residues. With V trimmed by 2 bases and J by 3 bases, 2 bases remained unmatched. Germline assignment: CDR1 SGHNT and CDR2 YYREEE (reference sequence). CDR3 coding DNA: TGTGCCAGCAGCTTAACAGGGGACTACGAGCAGTACTTC. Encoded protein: CASSLTGDYEQYF.

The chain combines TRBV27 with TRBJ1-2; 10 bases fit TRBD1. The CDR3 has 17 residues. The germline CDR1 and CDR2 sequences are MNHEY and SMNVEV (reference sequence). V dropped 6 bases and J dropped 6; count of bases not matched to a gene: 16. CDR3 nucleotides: TGTGCCAGCAGCTCCGTCGGGACAGGGGTAAACGCGGATGGCTACACCTTC. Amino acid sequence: CASSSVGTGVNADGYTF.

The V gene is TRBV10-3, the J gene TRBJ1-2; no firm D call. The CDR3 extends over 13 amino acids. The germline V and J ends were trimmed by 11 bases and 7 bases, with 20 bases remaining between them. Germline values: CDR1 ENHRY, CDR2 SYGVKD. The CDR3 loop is CALRGGIQGGYTF. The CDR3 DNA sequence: TGTGCCCTCCGGGGAGGGATTCAAGGTGGCTACACCTTC.

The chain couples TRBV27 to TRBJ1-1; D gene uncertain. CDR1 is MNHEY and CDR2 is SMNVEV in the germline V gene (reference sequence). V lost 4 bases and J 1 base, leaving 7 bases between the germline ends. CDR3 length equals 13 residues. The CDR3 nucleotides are TGTGCCAGCAGTTACCGGGAGAACACTGAAGCTTTCTTT. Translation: CASSYRENTEAFF.

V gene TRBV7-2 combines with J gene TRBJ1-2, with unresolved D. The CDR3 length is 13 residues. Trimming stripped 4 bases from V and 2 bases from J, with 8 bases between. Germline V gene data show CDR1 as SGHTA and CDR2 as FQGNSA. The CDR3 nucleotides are TGTGCCAGCAGCTCACTGGTAAACTATGGCTACACCTTC. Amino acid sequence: CASSSLVNYGYTF.

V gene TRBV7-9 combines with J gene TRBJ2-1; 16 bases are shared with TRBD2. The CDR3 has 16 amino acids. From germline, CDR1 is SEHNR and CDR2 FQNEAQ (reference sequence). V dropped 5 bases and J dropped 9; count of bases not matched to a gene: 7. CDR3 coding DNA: TGTGCCAGCAGCACGATGGGACTAGCGGGAGGGAGTGAGCAGTTCTTC. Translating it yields CASSTMGLAGGSEQFF. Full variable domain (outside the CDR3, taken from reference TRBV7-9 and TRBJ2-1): DTGVSQNPRHKITKRGQNVTFRCDPISEHNRLYWYRQTLGQGPEFLTYFQNEAQLEKSRLLSDRFSAERPKGSFSTLEIQRTEQGDSAMYLCASSTMGLAGGSEQFFGPGTRLTVL.

As DNA, the CDR3 is TGTGCCAGCACTAGACCTAGCCCCGTTGGCAATGAGCAGTTCTTC. Translation: CASTRPSPVGNEQFF. The rearrangement joins TRBV21-1 to TRBJ2-1; no check of the table's D call, TRBD2, against the DNA was made. TRBV21-1 is a listed pseudogene. The CDR3 runs 15 residues.

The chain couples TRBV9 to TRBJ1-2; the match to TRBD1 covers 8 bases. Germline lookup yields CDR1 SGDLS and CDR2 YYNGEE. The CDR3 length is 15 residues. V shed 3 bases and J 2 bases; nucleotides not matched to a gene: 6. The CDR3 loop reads CASSGRGRENYGYTF. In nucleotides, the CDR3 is TGTGCCAGCAGCGGCAGGGGGCGCGAGAACTATGGCTACACCTTC.

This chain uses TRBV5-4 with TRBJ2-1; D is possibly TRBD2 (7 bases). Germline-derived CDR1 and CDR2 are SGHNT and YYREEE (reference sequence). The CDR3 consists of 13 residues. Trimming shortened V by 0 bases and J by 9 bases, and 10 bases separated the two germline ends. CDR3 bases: TGTGCCAGCAGCTTGGGGGGGGGCAGTGAGCAGTTCTTC. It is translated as CASSLGGGSEQFF. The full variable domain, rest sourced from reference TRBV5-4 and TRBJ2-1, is ETGVTQSPTHLIKTRGQQVTLRCSSQSGHNTVSWYQQALGQGPQFIFQYYREEENGRGNFPPRFSGLQFPNYSSELNVNALELDDSALYLCASSLGGGSEQFFGPGTRLTVL.

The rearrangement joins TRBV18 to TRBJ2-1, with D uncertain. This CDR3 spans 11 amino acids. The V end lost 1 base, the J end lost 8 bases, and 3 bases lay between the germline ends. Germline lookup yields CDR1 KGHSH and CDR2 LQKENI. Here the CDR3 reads CASSPQHEQFF. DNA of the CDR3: TGTGCCAGCTCACCACAGCATGAGCAGTTCTTC. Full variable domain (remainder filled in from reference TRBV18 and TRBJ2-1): NAGVMQNPRHLVRRRGQEARLRCSPMKGHSHVYWYRQLPEEGLKFMVYLQKENIIDESGMPKERFSAEFPKEGPSILRIQQVVRGDSAAYFCASSPQHEQFFGPGTRLTVL.

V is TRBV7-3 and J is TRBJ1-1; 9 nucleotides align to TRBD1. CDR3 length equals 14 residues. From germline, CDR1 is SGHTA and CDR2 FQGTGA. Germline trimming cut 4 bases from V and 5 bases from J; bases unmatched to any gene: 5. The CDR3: CASSSGQGETEAFF. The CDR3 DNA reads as TGTGCCAGCAGCTCGGGACAGGGAGAAACTGAAGCTTTCTTT.

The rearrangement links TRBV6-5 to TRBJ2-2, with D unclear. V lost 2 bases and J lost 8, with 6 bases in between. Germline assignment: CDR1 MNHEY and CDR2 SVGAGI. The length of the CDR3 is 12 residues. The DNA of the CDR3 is TGTGCCAGCAGTTACGCCAGGGGGGAGCTGTTTTTT. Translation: CASSYARGELFF.

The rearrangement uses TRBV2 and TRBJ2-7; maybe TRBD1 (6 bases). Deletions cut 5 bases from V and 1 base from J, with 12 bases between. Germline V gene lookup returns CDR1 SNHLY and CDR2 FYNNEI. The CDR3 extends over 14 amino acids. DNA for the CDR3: TGTGCCAGCAGTACAGGGATGATTTCCTACGAGCAGTACTTC. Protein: CASSTGMISYEQYF.

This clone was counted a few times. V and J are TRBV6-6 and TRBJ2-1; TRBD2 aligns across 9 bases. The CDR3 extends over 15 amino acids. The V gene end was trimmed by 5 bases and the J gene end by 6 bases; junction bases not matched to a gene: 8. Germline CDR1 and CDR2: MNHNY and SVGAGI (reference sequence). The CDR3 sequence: CASSPRLAAFNEQFF. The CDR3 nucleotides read TGTGCCAGCAGTCCGCGACTAGCGGCCTTCAATGAGCAGTTCTTC.

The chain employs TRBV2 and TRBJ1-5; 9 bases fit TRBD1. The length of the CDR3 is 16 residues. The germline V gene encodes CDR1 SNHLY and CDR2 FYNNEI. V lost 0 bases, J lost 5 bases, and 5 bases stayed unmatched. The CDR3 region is CASSEAGQGWDQPQHF. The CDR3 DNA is TGTGCCAGCAGTGAAGCGGGACAGGGTTGGGATCAGCCCCAGCATTTT.

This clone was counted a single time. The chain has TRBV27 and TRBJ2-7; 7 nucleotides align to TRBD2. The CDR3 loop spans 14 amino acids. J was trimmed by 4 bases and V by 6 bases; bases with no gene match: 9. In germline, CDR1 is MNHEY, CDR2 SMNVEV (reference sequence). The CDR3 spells CASSPWGSGYEQYF. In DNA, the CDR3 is TGTGCCAGCAGCCCCTGGGGTAGCGGGTACGAGCAGTACTTC.

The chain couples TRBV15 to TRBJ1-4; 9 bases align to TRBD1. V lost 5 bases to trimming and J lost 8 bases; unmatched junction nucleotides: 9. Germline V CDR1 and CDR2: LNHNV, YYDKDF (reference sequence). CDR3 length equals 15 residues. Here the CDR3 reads CATSSPGQGYEKLFF. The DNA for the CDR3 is TGTGCCACCAGCTCGCCGGGACAGGGTTACGAAAAACTGTTTTTT.